A single sample is the source of the 24 T cell receptor beta chains below, sequenced in a study of blood T cell repertoires in COVID-19. Only in-frame clones appear in the TCRdb table, and some are missing; sequencing was by immunoSEQ multiplex PCR. The data show about 260,000 clones, with more than 75% seen just once and roughly 9.8% held by the top ten. Sequencing was performed on peripheral blood. The receptor source for this set is a man aged 35 to 55 who had recovered from COVID-19.

The genes are TRBV29-1 and TRBJ2-1; 11 bases match TRBD2. CDR1 is SQVTM, CDR2 ANQGSEA, per germline. Losses at the gene ends were 7 bases for V and 1 base for J; bases not matched to a gene: 6. This CDR3 is built from 15 residues. The CDR3 region has the DNA TGCAGCGGCCTAGCGGGAGGTCATTCCTACAATGAGCAGTTCTTC. It is translated as CSGLAGGHSYNEQFF.

V usage is TRBV5-1 and J usage is TRBJ2-3; 8 nucleotides agree with TRBD1. From germline, CDR1 is SGHRS and CDR2 YFSETQ. The CDR3 loop spans 16 amino acids. V trimming: 1 base; J trimming: 4 bases; junction bases outside the gene matches: 8. This CDR3 reads CASSLTTGARSDTQYF. Written as DNA, the CDR3 is TGCGCCAGCAGCTTGACGACAGGGGCTAGATCAGATACGCAGTATTTT.

This clone was seen once. CDR3 DNA: TGTGCCAGCAGCTCTCTTCGAGCTAACTATGGCTACACCTTC. Amino acid sequence: CASSSLRANYGYTF. The V call is TRBV6-5, the J call TRBJ1-2; D gene uncertain. This CDR3 spans 14 amino acids. Trimming removed 6 bases from V and 0 bases from J, with 11 bases in between. Germline lookup yields CDR1 MNHEY and CDR2 SVGAGI.

This chain uses TRBV27 with TRBJ2-3; maybe TRBD2 (6 bases). The CDR3 has 15 amino acids. Between the trimmed V and J ends, which lost 2 bases and 1 base, there was a span of 10 bases. Germline CDR1 MNHEY, CDR2 SMNVEV (reference sequence). CDR3 region: CASSLSGRGTDTQYF. CDR3 bases: TGTGCCAGCAGTTTAAGCGGGCGGGGCACAGATACGCAGTATTTT.

This clone was recorded only once. V is TRBV5-1 and J is TRBJ2-7; 8 bases match TRBD1. The CDR3 length is 11 residues. Trimming at V came to 0 bases and at J to 12 bases, leaving 2 bases not matched to a gene. Germline V gives CDR1 SGHRS, CDR2 YFSETQ. CDR3 protein: CASSLGTGWYF. For the CDR3, the DNA is TGCGCCAGCAGCTTGGGGACAGGGTGGTACTTC.

This chain joins TRBV9 and TRBJ2-7; 11 bases align to TRBD2. The CDR3 contains 13 residues. Germline V gives CDR1 SGDLS, CDR2 YYNGEE. Trimming at V came to 2 bases and at J to 6 bases, leaving 1 base not matched to a gene. The CDR3 is CASSVSGRAEQYF. The CDR3 DNA follows: TGTGCCAGCAGCGTTAGCGGGAGGGCCGAGCAGTACTTC.

V and J are TRBV6-6 and TRBJ1-1; D ambiguous. The CDR3 has 15 residues. Germline loops: CDR1 MNHNY, CDR2 SVGAGI (reference sequence). V was shortened by 3 bases and J by 3 bases, with 14 bases between the two germline ends. The CDR3 DNA sequence: TGTGCCAGCAGTTATATAGTCTTTCGTCACACTGAAGCTTTCTTT. Its translation: CASSYIVFRHTEAFF.

The chain carries TRBV7-9 and TRBJ1-6, with TRBD1 matching 8 bases. With V trimmed by 4 bases and J by 11 bases, 7 bases remained unmatched. The germline CDR1 and CDR2 sequences are SEHNR and FQNEAQ (reference sequence). CDR3 length: 14 residues. The CDR3 here is CASSSGQVTAPLHF. CDR3 sequence (DNA): TGTGCCAGCAGCTCGGGACAGGTAACGGCACCCCTCCACTTT.

The chain has TRBV10-3 and TRBJ2-5, with TRBD1 matching 7 bases. The ends lost 0 bases at V and 2 bases at J; junction bases unmatched: 6. CDR1 ENHRY and CDR2 SYGVKD come from the germline V gene. The CDR3 loop spans 16 amino acids. This CDR3 reads CAISESRTGKQETQYF. CDR3 bases: TGTGCCATCAGTGAGTCGAGGACAGGTAAACAAGAGACCCAGTACTTC.

This clone was counted only a few times. The V gene is TRBV6-5, the J gene TRBJ2-7, with D hard to call. CDR3 length equals 12 residues. The germline V gene has CDR1 MNHEY and CDR2 SVGAGI. Trimming took 4 bases from V and 5 from J, leaving 9 bases between them. As DNA, the CDR3 is TGTGCCAGCAGTTCACCTCGGGACGAGCAGTACTTC. Translation: CASSSPRDEQYF.

This clone was counted between two and nine times. The chain couples TRBV7-2 to TRBJ1-2; D not resolved. Germline values: CDR1 SGHTA, CDR2 FQGNSA. The CDR3 runs 14 residues. Trimming pared 1 base from V and 8 bases from J, leaving 14 bases between. DNA of the CDR3: TGTGCCAGCAGCTTAGACCCGAGGCCGGGGGGCTACACCTTC. Its protein is CASSLDPRPGGYTF.

The chain joins TRBV6-5 to TRBJ1-1; a weak D match, TRBD1 (5 bases). The CDR3 length is 15 residues. V was clipped by 8 bases and J by 6 bases, with 22 bases between them. The germline V gene encodes CDR1 MNHEY and CDR2 SVGAGI. CDR3 nucleotides: TGTGCCAGCCGCGGTGGTCAGGGACTAGGGGCTGAAGCTTTCTTT. This translates into CASRGGQGLGAEAFF.

Only one count was recorded for this clone. V is TRBV14 and J is TRBJ2-1; D remains ambiguous. The CDR3 spans 14 residues. Looked up from germline, CDR1 is SGHDN and CDR2 is FVKESK. V lost 4 bases to trimming and J lost 2 bases, with 9 bases between them. CDR3 in amino acids: CASSPMVAYNEQFF. For the CDR3, the DNA is TGTGCCAGCAGCCCTATGGTGGCCTACAATGAGCAGTTCTTC.

This clone was recorded at least ten times. The V and J genes are TRBV3-1 (or the pseudogene TRBV3-2) and TRBJ2-4; D ambiguous. The CDR3 loop spans 18 amino acids. Germline V gives CDR1 LGHDT, CDR2 YNNKEL (reference sequence). Trimming left V 1 base short and J 0 bases short, with 16 bases between. In nucleotides, the CDR3 is TGTGCCAGCAGCCAAGGAAATGTGACAACCCTAGCCAAAAACATTCAGTACTTC. This translates into CASSQGNVTTLAKNIQYF.

V gene TRBV7-2 combines with J gene TRBJ2-5; possibly TRBD1 for D (5 bases). Germline CDR1 is SGHTA and CDR2 is FQGNSA. Trimming shortened V by 1 base and J by 2 bases, and 14 bases separated the two germline ends. The CDR3 is 16 amino acids. CDR3 in amino acids: CASSLGFREIQETQYF. CDR3 sequence (DNA): TGTGCCAGCAGCTTAGGTTTCAGGGAAATACAAGAGACCCAGTACTTC.

This rearrangement joins TRBV4-3 to TRBJ2-7, with D hard to call. Germline CDR1 and CDR2: LGHNA and YSLEER. This CDR3 has 11 residues. V lost 7 bases and J lost 11, with 15 bases in between. The CDR3 loop reads CASNLLSPEYF. DNA for the CDR3: TGCGCCAGCAACCTACTTTCCCCCGAGTACTTC.

This chain connects TRBV12-5 to TRBJ1-1; weak D call: TRBD1 (5 bases). This CDR3 region has 14 residues. Germline CDR1 is LGHNT and CDR2 is FRNRAP. The CDR3 sequence is CASSIVRADTEAFF. The CDR3 DNA is TGTGCCTCTAGTATAGTCAGGGCCGACACTGAAGCTTTCTTT.

The chain carries TRBV6-7 and TRBJ2-7; no clear D. TRBV6-7 is sorted into the ORF group, with uncertain function. V was pared by 2 bases and J by 4 bases, with 9 bases between. The CDR3 spans 13 residues. CDR3 DNA: TGTGCCAGCAGTTACAGACTCTGGTACGAGCAGTACTTC. Residues: CASSYRLWYEQYF.

This chain joins TRBV29-1 and TRBJ2-2; no clear D. V was cut by 4 bases and J by 1 base, with 13 bases left in between. The germline V gene encodes CDR1 SQVTM and CDR2 ANQGSEA. This CDR3 region has 15 residues. CDR3 sequence (DNA): TGCAGCGTTGTGGAACAGAAAAAGAACACCGGGGAGCTGTTTTTT. Translated, it gives CSVVEQKKNTGELFF.

V is TRBV27 and J is TRBJ1-5; 9 bases align to TRBD1. CDR1 and CDR2 from the germline V gene are MNHEY and SMNVEV (reference sequence). The CDR3 extends over 15 amino acids. V lost 6 bases and J lost 4; bases outside the gene matches: 7. CDR3 nucleotide sequence: TGTGCCAGCAGGCGGGACAGGGAGGGGAATCAGCCCCAGCATTTT. Its protein product is CASRRDREGNQPQHF.

The CDR3 DNA follows: TGCGCCAGCAGCAAGGAGAGGGGAGGCTGGGAAAAACTGTTTTTT. Residues: CASSKERGGWEKLFF. The genes are TRBV5-1 and TRBJ1-4; D is possibly TRBD1 (5 bases). V was trimmed by 4 bases and J by 8 bases, leaving 18 bases between them. The CDR3 runs 15 residues. Germline lookup yields CDR1 SGHRS and CDR2 YFSETQ.

The J gene is TRBJ1-5, the V gene TRBV18; 8 bases map to TRBD1. J lost 4 bases, V lost 3 bases, and 5 bases had no gene match. The germline V gene has CDR1 KGHSH and CDR2 LQKENI. This CDR3 is 15 amino acids long. DNA for the CDR3: TGTGCCAGCTCACCCGGGACAGGAACAAATCAGCCCCAGCATTTT. This sequence encodes CASSPGTGTNQPQHF.

The genes are TRBV7-8 and TRBJ2-3, with a possible D match to TRBD2 (6 bases). The germline gives CDR1 SGHVS, CDR2 FQNEAQ. Trimming cost V 5 bases and J 5 bases, with 20 bases left between them. The CDR3 has 16 amino acids. CDR3 nucleotides: TGTGCCAGCAGCCCAAGGCGGGGAGTCACGGAAGATACGCAGTATTTT. Amino acid sequence: CASSPRRGVTEDTQYF.

The chain has TRBV3-1 (or the pseudogene TRBV3-2) and TRBJ2-7; weak D call: TRBD1 (6 bases). The CDR3 runs to 14 residues. The ends were cut back, 1 base at V and 3 bases at J, with 10 bases in the middle. Germline-derived CDR1 and CDR2 are LGHDT and YNNKEL (reference sequence). CDR3 in DNA: TGTGCCAGCAGCCAAGGGGCCAGGGGCTACGAGCAGTACTTC. This gives the protein CASSQGARGYEQYF.